The source of this TCR beta chain is a study of shared T cell receptors in the human thymus. The CDR3 consists of 15 residues. V dropped 4 bases and J dropped 0 bases, with 13 bases sitting between them. Germline lookup yields CDR1 LNHNV and CDR2 YYDKDF (reference sequence). Data came from immunoSEQ multiplex PCR; TCRdb stores just in-frame clones and leaves some out. The data hold some 720,000 clones, with 88% observed a single time. These records were also assigned to another study, of human thymus T cells. Turning to that study: A high degree of thymic repertoire overlap among unrelated individuals was reported in related research.

The source is a boy younger than two with a congenital heart defect. Specimen: thymocytes. The chain joins TRBV15 to TRBJ2-7; D call uncertain. CDR3 in amino acids: CATSTDPPGSYEQYF. The CDR3 region has the DNA TGTGCCACCAGCACAGATCCGCCAGGCTCCTACGAGCAGTACTTC.